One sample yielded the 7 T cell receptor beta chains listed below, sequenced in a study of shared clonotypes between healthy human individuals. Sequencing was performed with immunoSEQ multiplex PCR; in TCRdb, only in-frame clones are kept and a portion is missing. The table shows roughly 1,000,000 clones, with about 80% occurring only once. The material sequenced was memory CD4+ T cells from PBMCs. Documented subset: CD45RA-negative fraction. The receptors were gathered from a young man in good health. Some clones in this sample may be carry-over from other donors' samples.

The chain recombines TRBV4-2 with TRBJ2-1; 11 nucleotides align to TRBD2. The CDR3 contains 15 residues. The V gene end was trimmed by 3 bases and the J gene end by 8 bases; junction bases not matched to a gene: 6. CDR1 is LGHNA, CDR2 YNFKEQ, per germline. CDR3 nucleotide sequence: TGTGCCAGCAGCCAGGTAGCGGGAGGGGGCGATGAGCAGTTCTTC. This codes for CASSQVAGGGDEQFF.

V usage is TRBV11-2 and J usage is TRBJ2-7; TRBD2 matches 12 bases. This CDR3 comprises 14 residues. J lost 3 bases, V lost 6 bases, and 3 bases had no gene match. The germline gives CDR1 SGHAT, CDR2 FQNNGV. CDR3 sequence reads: CASRRLAGDYEQYF. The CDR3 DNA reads TGTGCCAGCAGAAGACTAGCGGGGGACTACGAGCAGTACTTC.

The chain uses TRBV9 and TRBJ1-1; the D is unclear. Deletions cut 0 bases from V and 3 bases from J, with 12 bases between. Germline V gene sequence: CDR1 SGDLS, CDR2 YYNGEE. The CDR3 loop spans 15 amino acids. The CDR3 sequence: CASSVVGGPYTEAFF. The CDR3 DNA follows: TGTGCCAGCAGCGTAGTGGGAGGTCCGTACACTGAAGCTTTCTTT.

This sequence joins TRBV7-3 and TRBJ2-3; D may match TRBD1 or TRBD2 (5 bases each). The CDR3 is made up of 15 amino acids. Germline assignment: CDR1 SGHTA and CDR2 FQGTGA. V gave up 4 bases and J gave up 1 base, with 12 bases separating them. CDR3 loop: CASSSQGRGTDTQYF. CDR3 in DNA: TGTGCCAGCAGCTCCCAGGGACGGGGCACAGATACGCAGTATTTT.

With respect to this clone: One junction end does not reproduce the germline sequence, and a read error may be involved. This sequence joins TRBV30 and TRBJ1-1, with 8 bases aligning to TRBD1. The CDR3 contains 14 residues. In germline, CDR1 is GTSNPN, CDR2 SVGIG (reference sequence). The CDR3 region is CACSVWQGAVEAFF. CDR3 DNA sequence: TGTGCCTGTAGTGTATGGCAGGGGGCGGTTGAAGCTTTCTTT.

CDR3 sequence: CAWTSLGGPGEQFF. The CDR3 DNA follows: TGTGCCTGGACCTCATTGGGGGGACCGGGTGAGCAGTTCTTC. This rearrangement joins TRBV30 to TRBJ2-1; weak D call: TRBD2 (6 bases). The V gene's germline CDR1 is GTSNPN and CDR2 SVGIG (reference sequence). This CDR3 is built from 14 residues. Trimming removed 4 bases from V and 9 bases from J, with 19 bases in between.

As DNA, the CDR3 is TGTGCCAGCAGTTCACTCCTTGTGAAGCCTAGGGGTGAGCAGTTCTTC. Its translation: CASSSLLVKPRGEQFF. The chain joins TRBV11-2 to TRBJ2-1, with a weak D call TRBD1 (5 bases). The CDR3 contains 16 residues. Looked up from germline, CDR1 is SGHAT and CDR2 is FQNNGV. V lost 6 bases, J lost 9 bases, and 24 bases lay in between. Combining the CDR3 with reference TRBV11-2 and TRBJ2-1 gives the whole variable domain EAGVAQSPRYKIIEKRQSVAFWCNPISGHATLYWYQQILGQGPKLLIQFQNNGVVDDSQLPKDRFSAERLKGVDSTLKIQPAKLEDSAVYLCASSSLLVKPRGEQFFGPGTRLTVL.